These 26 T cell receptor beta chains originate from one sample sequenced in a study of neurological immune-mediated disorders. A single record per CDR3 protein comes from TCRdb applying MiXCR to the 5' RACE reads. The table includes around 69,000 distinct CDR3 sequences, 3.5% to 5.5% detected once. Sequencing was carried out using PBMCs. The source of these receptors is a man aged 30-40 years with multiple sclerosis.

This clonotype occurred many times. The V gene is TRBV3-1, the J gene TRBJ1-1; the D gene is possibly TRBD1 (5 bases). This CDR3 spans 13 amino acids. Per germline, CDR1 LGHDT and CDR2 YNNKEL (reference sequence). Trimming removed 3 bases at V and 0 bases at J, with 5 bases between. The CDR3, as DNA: TGTGCCAGCAGCCAGGGGGTGAACACTGAAGCTTTCTTT. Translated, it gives CASSQGVNTEAFF.

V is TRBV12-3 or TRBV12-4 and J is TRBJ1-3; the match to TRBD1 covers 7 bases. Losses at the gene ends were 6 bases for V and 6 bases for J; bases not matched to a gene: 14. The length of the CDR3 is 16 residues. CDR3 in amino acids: CASSSFRGTAKNTIYF. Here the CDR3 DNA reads TGTGCCAGCAGCAGTTTTAGGGGGACAGCTAAAAACACCATATATTTT.

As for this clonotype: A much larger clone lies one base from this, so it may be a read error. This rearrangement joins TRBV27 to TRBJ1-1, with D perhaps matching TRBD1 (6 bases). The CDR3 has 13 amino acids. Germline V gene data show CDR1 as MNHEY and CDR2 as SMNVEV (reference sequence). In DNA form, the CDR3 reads TGTGCCAGCGGGTTCGGGGGGGACACTGTAGCTTTCTTT. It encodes CASGFGGDTVAFF.

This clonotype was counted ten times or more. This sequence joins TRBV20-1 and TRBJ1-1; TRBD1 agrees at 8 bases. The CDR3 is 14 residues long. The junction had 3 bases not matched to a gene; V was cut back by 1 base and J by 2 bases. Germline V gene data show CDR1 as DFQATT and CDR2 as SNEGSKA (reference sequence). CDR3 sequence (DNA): TGCAGTGCTAGAGGTCCAGGGGGCAACACTGAAGCTTTCTTT. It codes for CSARGPGGNTEAFF.

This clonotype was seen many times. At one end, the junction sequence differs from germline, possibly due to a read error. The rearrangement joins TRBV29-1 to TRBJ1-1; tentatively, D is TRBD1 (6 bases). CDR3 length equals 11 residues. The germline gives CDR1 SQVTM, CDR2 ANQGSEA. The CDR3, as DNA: TGCAGCGCTGAAGACAGGTTAGGGGCTTTCTTT. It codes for CSAEDRLGAFF. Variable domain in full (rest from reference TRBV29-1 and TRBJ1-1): SAVISQKPSRDICQRGTSLTIQCQVDSQVTMMFWYRQQPGQSLTLIATANQGSEATYESGFVIDKFPISRPNLTFSTLTVSNMSPEDSSIYLCSAEDRLGAFFGQGTRLTVV.

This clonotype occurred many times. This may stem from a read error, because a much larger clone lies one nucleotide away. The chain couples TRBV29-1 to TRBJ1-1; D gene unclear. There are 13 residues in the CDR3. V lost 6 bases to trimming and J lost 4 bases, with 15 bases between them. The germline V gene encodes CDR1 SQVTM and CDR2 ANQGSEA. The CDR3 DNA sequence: TGCAGCGTACACAGAAAGGCCAGCACTGAAGCTTTCTTT. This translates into CSVHRKASTEAFF.

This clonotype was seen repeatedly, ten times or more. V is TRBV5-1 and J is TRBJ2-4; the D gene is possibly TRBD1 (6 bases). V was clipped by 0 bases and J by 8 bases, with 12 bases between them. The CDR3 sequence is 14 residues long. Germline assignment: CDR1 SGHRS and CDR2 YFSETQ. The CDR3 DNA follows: TGCGCCAGCAGCTTGGGGCAGGGGAAGGACATTCAGTACTTC. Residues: CASSLGQGKDIQYF.

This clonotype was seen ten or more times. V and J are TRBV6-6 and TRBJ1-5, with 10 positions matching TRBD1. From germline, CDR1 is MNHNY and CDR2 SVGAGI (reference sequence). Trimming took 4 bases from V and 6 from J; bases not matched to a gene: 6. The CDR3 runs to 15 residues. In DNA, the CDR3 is TGTGCCAGCAGTTCGAAGACAGGGGGCAGTCAGCCCCAGCATTTT. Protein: CASSSKTGGSQPQHF.

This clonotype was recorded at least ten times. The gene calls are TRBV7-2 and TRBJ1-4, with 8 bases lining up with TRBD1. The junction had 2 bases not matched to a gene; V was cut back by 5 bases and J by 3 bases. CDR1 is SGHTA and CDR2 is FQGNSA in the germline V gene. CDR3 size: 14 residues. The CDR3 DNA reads TGTGCCAGCAGCCGGACAGGGCCTAATGAAAAACTGTTTTTT. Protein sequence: CASSRTGPNEKLFF.

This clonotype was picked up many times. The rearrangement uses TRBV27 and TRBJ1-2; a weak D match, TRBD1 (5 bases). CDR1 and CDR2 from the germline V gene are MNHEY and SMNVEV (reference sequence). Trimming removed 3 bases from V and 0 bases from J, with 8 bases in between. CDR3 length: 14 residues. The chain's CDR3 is CASSLGPSNYGYTF. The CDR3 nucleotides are TGTGCCAGCAGTTTGGGACCGTCTAACTATGGCTACACCTTC.

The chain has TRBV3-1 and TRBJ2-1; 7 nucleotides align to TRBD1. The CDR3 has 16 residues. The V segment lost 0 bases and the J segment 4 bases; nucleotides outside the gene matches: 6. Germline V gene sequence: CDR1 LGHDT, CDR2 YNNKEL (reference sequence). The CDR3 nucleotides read TGTGCCAGCAGCCAAGACATAGGGGGCGGGTACAATGAGCAGTTCTTC. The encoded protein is CASSQDIGGGYNEQFF.

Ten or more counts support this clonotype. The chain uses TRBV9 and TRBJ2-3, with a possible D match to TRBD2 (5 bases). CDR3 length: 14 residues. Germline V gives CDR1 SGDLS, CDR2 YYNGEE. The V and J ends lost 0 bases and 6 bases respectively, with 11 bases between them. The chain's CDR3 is CASSVESGVDTQYF. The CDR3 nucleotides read TGTGCCAGCAGCGTAGAAAGCGGAGTGGATACGCAGTATTTT.

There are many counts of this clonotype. The CDR3 bases are TGTGCCAGCAGTTTGCCCCCAGGAGAGCAGTACTTC. The encoded protein is CASSLPPGEQYF. The V and J genes are TRBV5-6 and TRBJ2-7, with D uncertain. Per germline, CDR1 SGHDT and CDR2 YYEEEE. The CDR3 has 12 residues. Trimming left V 5 bases short and J 7 bases short, with 13 bases between.

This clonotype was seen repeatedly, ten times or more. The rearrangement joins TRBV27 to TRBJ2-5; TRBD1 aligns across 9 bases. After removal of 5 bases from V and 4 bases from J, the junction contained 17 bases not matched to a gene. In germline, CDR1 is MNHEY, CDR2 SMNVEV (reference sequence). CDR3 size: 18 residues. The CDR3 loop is CASSTLPRTGVYGETQYF. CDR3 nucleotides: TGTGCCAGCAGTACCCTACCCCGGACAGGGGTGTATGGAGAGACCCAGTACTTC.

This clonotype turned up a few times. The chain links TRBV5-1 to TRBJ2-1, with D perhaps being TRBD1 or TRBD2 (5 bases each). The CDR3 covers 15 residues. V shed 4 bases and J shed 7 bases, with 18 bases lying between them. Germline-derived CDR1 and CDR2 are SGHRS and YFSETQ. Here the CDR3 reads CASSPGRTTLNEQFF. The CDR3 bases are TGCGCCAGCAGCCCGGGACGGACAACGTTAAATGAGCAGTTCTTC.

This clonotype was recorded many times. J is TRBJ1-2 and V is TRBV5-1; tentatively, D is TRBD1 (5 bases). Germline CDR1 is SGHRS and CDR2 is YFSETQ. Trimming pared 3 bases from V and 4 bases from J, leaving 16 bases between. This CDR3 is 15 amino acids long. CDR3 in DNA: TGCGCCAGCAGCTGGGGACGTGCTCAGGGCTATGGCTACACCTTC. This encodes CASSWGRAQGYGYTF.

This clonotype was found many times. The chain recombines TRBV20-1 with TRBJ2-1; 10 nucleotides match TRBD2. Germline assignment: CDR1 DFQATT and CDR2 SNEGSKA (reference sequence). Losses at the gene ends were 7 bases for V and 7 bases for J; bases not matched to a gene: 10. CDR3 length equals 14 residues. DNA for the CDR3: TGCAGTGTTTGGGAGCGGGGGGGCCTAAATGAGCAGTTCTTC. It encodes CSVWERGGLNEQFF.

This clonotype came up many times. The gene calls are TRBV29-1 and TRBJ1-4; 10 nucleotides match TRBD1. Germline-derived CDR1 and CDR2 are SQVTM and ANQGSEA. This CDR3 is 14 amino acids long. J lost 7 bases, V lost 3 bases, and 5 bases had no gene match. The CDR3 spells CSVDRRDRGEKLFF. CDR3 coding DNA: TGCAGCGTTGACCGGAGGGACAGGGGTGAAAAACTGTTTTTT.

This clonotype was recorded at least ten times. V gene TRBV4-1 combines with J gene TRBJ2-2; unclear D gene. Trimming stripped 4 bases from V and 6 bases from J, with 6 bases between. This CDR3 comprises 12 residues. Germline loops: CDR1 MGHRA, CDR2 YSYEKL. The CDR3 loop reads CASSPVPGELFF. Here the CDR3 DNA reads TGCGCCAGCAGCCCCGTACCCGGGGAGCTGTTTTTT.

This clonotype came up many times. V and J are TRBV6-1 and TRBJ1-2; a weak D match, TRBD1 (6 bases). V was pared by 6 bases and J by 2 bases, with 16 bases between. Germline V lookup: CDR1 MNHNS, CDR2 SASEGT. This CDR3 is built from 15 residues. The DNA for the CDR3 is TGTGCCAGCAGAGAATACAGGGCCGCCAACTATGGCTACACCTTC. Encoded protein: CASREYRAANYGYTF.

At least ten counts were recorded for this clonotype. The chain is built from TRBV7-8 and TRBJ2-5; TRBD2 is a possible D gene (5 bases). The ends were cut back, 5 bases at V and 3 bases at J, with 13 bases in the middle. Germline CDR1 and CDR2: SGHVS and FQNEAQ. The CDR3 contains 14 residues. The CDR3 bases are TGTGCCAGCAGCAACGGAGGCGGAAAAGAGACCCAGTACTTC. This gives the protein CASSNGGGKETQYF.

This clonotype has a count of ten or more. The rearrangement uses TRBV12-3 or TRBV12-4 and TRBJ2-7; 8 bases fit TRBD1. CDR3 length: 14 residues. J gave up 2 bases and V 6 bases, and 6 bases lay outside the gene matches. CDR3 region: CASSLDRDTYEQYF. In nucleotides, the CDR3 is TGTGCCAGCAGCCTGGACAGGGACACCTACGAGCAGTACTTC.

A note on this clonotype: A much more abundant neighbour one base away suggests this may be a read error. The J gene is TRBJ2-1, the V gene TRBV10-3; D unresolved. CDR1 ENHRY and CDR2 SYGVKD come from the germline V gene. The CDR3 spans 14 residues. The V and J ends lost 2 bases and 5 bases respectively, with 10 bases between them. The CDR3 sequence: CAISEGKRDNEQFF. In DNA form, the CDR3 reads TGTGCCATCAGTGAGGGAAAGAGAGACAATGAGCAGTTCTTC.

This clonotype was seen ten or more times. The CDR3 sequence is CASSYSPPTEQFF. CDR3 coding DNA: TGTGCCAGCAGTTACTCCCCGCCGACTGAGCAGTTCTTC. The V gene is TRBV6-5, the J gene TRBJ2-1; D gene ambiguous. The CDR3 extends over 13 amino acids. Germline loops: CDR1 MNHEY, CDR2 SVGAGI. The V and J ends lost 0 bases and 9 bases respectively, with 9 bases between them.

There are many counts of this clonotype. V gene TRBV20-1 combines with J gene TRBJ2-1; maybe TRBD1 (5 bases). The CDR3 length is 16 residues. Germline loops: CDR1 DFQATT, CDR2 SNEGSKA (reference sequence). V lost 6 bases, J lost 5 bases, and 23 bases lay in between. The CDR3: CSASNQGLGPNNEQFF. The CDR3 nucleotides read TGCAGTGCATCTAACCAGGGATTAGGACCGAACAATGAGCAGTTCTTC.

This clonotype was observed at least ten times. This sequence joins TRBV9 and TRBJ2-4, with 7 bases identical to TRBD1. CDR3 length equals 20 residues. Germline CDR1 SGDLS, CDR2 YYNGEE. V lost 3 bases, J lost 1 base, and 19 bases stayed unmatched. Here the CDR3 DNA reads TGTGCCAGCAGCGAAAGAGGGGGCACTGTTGGCAGTACGGCCAAAAACATTCAGTACTTC. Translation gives CASSERGGTVGSTAKNIQYF.